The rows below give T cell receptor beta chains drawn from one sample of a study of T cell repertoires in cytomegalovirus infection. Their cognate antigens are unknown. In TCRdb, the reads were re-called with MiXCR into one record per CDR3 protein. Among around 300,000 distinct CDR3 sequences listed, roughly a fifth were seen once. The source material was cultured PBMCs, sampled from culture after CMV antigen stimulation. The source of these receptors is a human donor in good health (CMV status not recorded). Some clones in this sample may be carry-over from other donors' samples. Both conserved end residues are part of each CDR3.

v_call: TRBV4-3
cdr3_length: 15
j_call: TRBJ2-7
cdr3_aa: CASSQDAGPSYEQYF

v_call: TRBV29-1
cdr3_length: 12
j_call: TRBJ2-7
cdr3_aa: CSVRTSPHEQYF

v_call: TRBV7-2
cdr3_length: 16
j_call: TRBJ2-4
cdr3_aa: CASSLQSGPTVGIQYF

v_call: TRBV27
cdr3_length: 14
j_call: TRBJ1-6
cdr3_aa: CASSRDRMASPLHF

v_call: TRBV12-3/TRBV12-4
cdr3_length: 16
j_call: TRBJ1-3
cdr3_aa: CASSSSRRPSGNTIYF

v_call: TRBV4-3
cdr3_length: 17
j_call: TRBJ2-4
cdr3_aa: CASSQDPSGRRKNIQYF

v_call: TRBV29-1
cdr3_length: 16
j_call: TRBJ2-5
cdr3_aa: CSVSGTSGRYQETQYF

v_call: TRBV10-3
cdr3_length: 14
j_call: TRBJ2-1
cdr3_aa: CAISAREGSDEQFF

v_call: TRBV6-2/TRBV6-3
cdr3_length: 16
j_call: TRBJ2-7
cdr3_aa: CASSLAGTGGSYEQYF

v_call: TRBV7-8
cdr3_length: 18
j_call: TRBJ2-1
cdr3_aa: CASSSLIKYGTKDNEQFF

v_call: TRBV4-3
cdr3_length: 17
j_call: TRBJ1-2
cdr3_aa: CASSQDVGVTGRHGYTF

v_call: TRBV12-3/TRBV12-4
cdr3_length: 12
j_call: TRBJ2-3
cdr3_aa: CASSTWGDTQYF

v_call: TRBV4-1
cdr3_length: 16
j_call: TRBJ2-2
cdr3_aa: CASSQEWAGGTGELFF

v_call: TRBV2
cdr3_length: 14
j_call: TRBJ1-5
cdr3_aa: CASSNNRDNQPQHF

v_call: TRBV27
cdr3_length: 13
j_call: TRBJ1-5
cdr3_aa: CASSDDRYQPQHF

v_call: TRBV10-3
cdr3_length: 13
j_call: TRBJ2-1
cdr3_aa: CATAAGETNEQFF